In its sample, the clone carrying this TCR beta chain was seen a few times. The CDR3 loop spans 14 amino acids. In germline, CDR1 is SGHNT, CDR2 YYREEE (reference sequence). V dropped 5 bases and J dropped 1 base, with 9 bases sitting between them. The data belong to a study of blood T cell repertoires in COVID-19. Overall study: Collection of acute and convalescent COVID-19 samples took place in the United States, Italy and Spain.

Authors' data handling: How many nucleated cells were present was estimated from reference gene primer amplification. Produced via immunoSEQ multiplex PCR; TCRdb's table is partial and in-frame only. D and trimming were read from the DNA, whereas the V and J calls and clone size are those reported in that table. In the table there are fewer than 450,000 clones, 90% to 95% of which are singletons. The sample taken for sequencing was peripheral blood. The clonotype originates from a young woman who had recovered from COVID-19. The V gene is TRBV5-4, the J gene TRBJ2-2; D may be TRBD1 (5 bases). CDR3 bases: TGTGCCAGCAGGGGGCCCGAGAACACCGGGGAGCTGTTTTTT. It is translated as CASRGPENTGELFF.